The subject of this entry is one TCR beta chain. Individuals drawn from under 30 US areas were about 18 to 95 years old. The record originates from a study of blood T cell repertoires in COVID-19. Study summary: Some COVID-19 samples were acute and others convalescent; all came from the United States, Italy and Spain.

Libraries were prepared by immunoSEQ multiplex PCR; TCRdb keeps only in-frame clonotypes and omits some of them. The sample records some 100,000 clones, 80% to 90% being singletons. The CDR3 spans 14 residues. Germline CDR1 MNHEY, CDR2 SMNVEV (reference sequence). Between the trimmed V and J ends, which lost 6 bases and 8 bases, there was a span of 19 bases. The TCR was taken from a woman between 45 and 65 years old who had recovered from COVID-19. The chain couples TRBV27 to TRBJ1-1; D is ambiguous. Sequences were obtained from PBMCs or T cells enriched from blood (not recorded which). CDR3 sequence: CASRYRRDAGEAFF. CDR3 DNA sequence: TGTGCCAGCAGATATCGGCGTGACGCGGGCGAAGCTTTCTTT.